Shown below are 25 T cell receptor beta chains from a single sample sequenced in a study of blood T cell repertoires in COVID-19. Sequencing used immunoSEQ multiplex PCR; TCRdb keeps in-frame clones, though not all of them. The sample records approximately 130,000 clones, roughly 85% being singletons. Sequenced input: peripheral blood. Every receptor here comes from a human donor in a cohort sampled during active COVID-19.

The chain links TRBV10-1 to TRBJ1-1; 7 positions match TRBD1. CDR1 and CDR2 (germline): WNHNN, SYGVQD (reference sequence). The CDR3 spans 13 residues. V trimming: 9 bases; J trimming: 0 bases; junction bases outside the gene matches: 4. Here the CDR3 reads CARPQGVNTEAFF. Written as DNA, the CDR3 is TGCGCCAGACCCCAGGGGGTGAACACTGAAGCTTTCTTT.

V is TRBV27 and J is TRBJ2-1; TRBD1 might be the D (5 bases). CDR3 length: 16 amino acids. V lost 6 bases and J lost 4, with 19 bases in between. CDR1 MNHEY and CDR2 SMNVEV come from the germline V gene (reference sequence). The CDR3 DNA follows: TGTGCCAGCAGCCATAGGGGTGCAGGAGAGTACAATGAGCAGTTCTTC. It specifies CASSHRGAGEYNEQFF.

V usage is TRBV7-2 and J usage is TRBJ2-2, with D maybe TRBD2 (6 bases). CDR1 is SGHTA and CDR2 is FQGNSA in the germline V gene. V lost 5 bases and J 5 bases, leaving 18 bases between the germline ends. The CDR3 runs 16 residues. This CDR3 is CASSPDRRGPTGELFF. In nucleotides, the CDR3 is TGTGCCAGCAGCCCCGACCGGCGGGGACCTACCGGGGAGCTGTTTTTT.

This chain uses TRBV5-5 with TRBJ2-7; TRBD1 might be the D (5 bases). The V and J ends lost 1 base and 4 bases respectively, with 9 bases between them. The germline CDR1 and CDR2 sequences are SGHKS and YYEKEE (reference sequence). This CDR3 has 13 residues. In nucleotides, the CDR3 is TGTGCCAGCAGCTTGTATAGGGGTTACGAGCAGTACTTC. This encodes CASSLYRGYEQYF.

The chain couples TRBV7-8 to TRBJ1-3; D not certain. The V gene's germline CDR1 is SGHVS and CDR2 FQNEAQ. This CDR3 region has 16 residues. V was clipped by 1 base and J by 0 bases, with 10 bases between them. Here the CDR3 DNA reads TGTGCCAGCAGCTTAGTTCGGTTGTCCTCTGGAAACACCATATATTTT. It translates to CASSLVRLSSGNTIYF.

The gene calls are TRBV15 and TRBJ2-2; 8 bases fit TRBD2. Germline V gene data show CDR1 as LNHNV and CDR2 as YYDKDF (reference sequence). Unmatched junction bases numbered 5, after V lost 1 base and J lost 4 bases. The CDR3 has 16 residues. The CDR3 DNA reads as TGTGCCACCAGCAGAGCCGGGACTAGTAGCACCGGGGAGCTGTTTTTT. The encoded protein is CATSRAGTSSTGELFF.

Remarks on this clone: The germline gene is not matched at one end of the junction; a read error may be the cause. V is TRBV2 and J is TRBJ1-2; the match to TRBD1 covers 7 bases. Per the germline V gene, CDR1 is SNHLY and CDR2 is FYNNEI. The CDR3 is made up of 13 amino acids. The CDR3 DNA reads TGTGCCAGCAGCGAAGGACAGGACTATGGCTACACCTTC. Its protein product is CASSEGQDYGYTF.

The chain carries TRBV6-2 or TRBV6-3 and TRBJ2-5; D possibly corresponds to TRBD2 (6 bases). V was trimmed by 6 bases and J by 2 bases, leaving 25 bases between them. CDR3 size: 18 residues. In germline, CDR1 is MNHEY, CDR2 SVGEGT. The DNA of the CDR3 is TGTGCCAGCAGCCTACCGGGACTGGATCAAATAGCTCAAGAGACCCAGTACTTC. Its protein product is CASSLPGLDQIAQETQYF.

The V gene is TRBV20-1, the J gene TRBJ2-7; 8 nucleotides align to TRBD1. CDR1 DFQATT and CDR2 SNEGSKA come from the germline V gene (reference sequence). Trimming cost V 5 bases and J 6 bases; bases outside gene matches: 3. The CDR3 loop spans 11 amino acids. CDR3 coding DNA: TGCAGTGCTGAACAGGGGGGCGAGCAGTACTTC. Translated, it gives CSAEQGGEQYF.

The rearrangement joins TRBV19 to TRBJ2-5; possible D gene TRBD2, 7 bases. Germline CDR1 and CDR2: LNHDA and SQIVND (reference sequence). The CDR3 spans 13 residues. Between the trimmed V and J ends, which lost 11 bases and 5 bases, there was a span of 18 bases. For the CDR3, the DNA is TGTGCCTCGGCGGGGGCCCTCCGGGAGACCCAGTACTTC. Protein: CASAGALRETQYF.

The chain joins TRBV27 to TRBJ2-1, with a tentative D call TRBD2 (5 bases). This CDR3 region has 13 residues. V lost 8 bases to trimming and J lost 9 bases, with 17 bases between them. From germline, CDR1 is MNHEY and CDR2 SMNVEV (reference sequence). The CDR3 region is CASGYYASTEQFF. The CDR3 nucleotides read TGTGCCAGCGGGTACTATGCTAGCACTGAGCAGTTCTTC.

The chain couples TRBV6-6 to TRBJ1-5; 7 nucleotides match TRBD1. This CDR3 comprises 14 residues. The germline V gene has CDR1 MNHNY and CDR2 SVGAGI (reference sequence). V gave up 5 bases and J gave up 6 bases; unmatched junction bases: 7. The CDR3: CASSLSGGSQPQHF. CDR3 nucleotide sequence: TGTGCCAGCAGTCTATCAGGGGGAAGTCAGCCCCAGCATTTT.

V usage is TRBV19 and J usage is TRBJ2-1; perhaps TRBD2 as D (5 bases). V lost 1 base to trimming and J lost 0 bases, with 10 bases between them. The CDR3 is made up of 16 amino acids. CDR1 LNHDA and CDR2 SQIVND come from the germline V gene (reference sequence). Here the CDR3 DNA reads TGTGCCAGTAGTATAGTTGGAGGAAGCTCCTACAATGAGCAGTTCTTC. Amino acids: CASSIVGGSSYNEQFF.

This clone was counted between two and nine times. The chain is built from TRBV30 and TRBJ1-1; D unresolved. The CDR3 consists of 17 residues. Germline V lookup: CDR1 GTSNPN, CDR2 SVGIG (reference sequence). V lost 3 bases and J lost 1, with 21 bases in between. The CDR3 reads CAWSQLGRRVGNTEAFF. In DNA form, the CDR3 reads TGTGCCTGGAGCCAATTAGGGAGGCGAGTAGGGAACACTGAAGCTTTCTTT. Drawing the rest from reference TRBV30 and TRBJ1-1, the complete variable domain is SQTIHQWPATLVQPVGSPLSLECTVEGTSNPNLYWYRQAAGRGLQLLFYSVGIGQISSEVPQNLSASRPQDRQFILSSKKLLLSDSGFYLCAWSQLGRRVGNTEAFFGQGTRLTVV.

With respect to this clone: Other DNA sequences in the same sample also yield this CDR3. The rearrangement links TRBV4-3 to TRBJ2-1; D might be TRBD2 (5 bases). Per germline, CDR1 LGHNA and CDR2 YSLEER. The CDR3 is made up of 13 amino acids. V was shortened by 4 bases and J by 10 bases, with 14 bases between the two germline ends. This CDR3 reads CASSLMRGSEQFF. CDR3 nucleotide sequence: TGCGCCAGCAGCCTTATGAGAGGGTCAGAGCAGTTCTTC.

The genes are TRBV7-8 and TRBJ1-1; the match to TRBD1 covers 8 bases. Germline values: CDR1 SGHVS, CDR2 FQNEAQ. This CDR3 region has 15 residues. V dropped 5 bases and J dropped 1; count of bases not matched to a gene: 6. CDR3 DNA sequence: TGTGCCAGCAGCCCGTGGACAGGGCCGAACACTGAAGCTTTCTTT. Translating it yields CASSPWTGPNTEAFF.

The rearrangement links TRBV11-3 to TRBJ2-3; maybe TRBD2 (6 bases). CDR3 size: 15 residues. Germline CDR1 SGHNT, CDR2 YENEEA. V was cut by 3 bases and J by 6 bases, with 16 bases left in between. CDR3 coding DNA: TGTGCCAGCAGCTTTAGCGGAAACGGGCCGGATACGCAGTATTTT. Translation gives CASSFSGNGPDTQYF.

CDR3 DNA: TGTGCCAGCAGTTCCACACGATTGGGCTACACCTTC. This sequence encodes CASSSTRLGYTF. The chain uses TRBV28 and TRBJ1-2; D not certain. The CDR3 consists of 12 residues. Germline-derived CDR1 and CDR2 are MDHEN and SYDVKM. With 4 bases removed from V and 8 bases from J, the gap between germline ends came to 11 bases.

The rearrangement joins TRBV3-1 (or the pseudogene TRBV3-2) to TRBJ1-6; a possible D gene is TRBD1 (5 bases). Deletions cut 4 bases from V and 8 bases from J, with 12 bases between. The germline CDR1 and CDR2 sequences are LGHDT and YNNKEL (reference sequence). CDR3 length: 14 amino acids. The CDR3 here is CASSPLWGDSPLHF. CDR3 nucleotides: TGTGCCAGCAGCCCTCTATGGGGGGATTCACCCCTCCACTTT.

The chain combines TRBV7-3 with TRBJ2-5; TRBD2 matches 12 bases. Trimming removed 5 bases from V and 5 bases from J; junction bases left unmatched: 6. Germline V gives CDR1 SGHTA, CDR2 FQGTGA. This CDR3 region has 15 residues. In nucleotides, the CDR3 is TGTGCCAGCAGCCCCGGGACTAGCGGGCTGGAGACCCAGTACTTC. It is translated as CASSPGTSGLETQYF.

This rearrangement joins TRBV2 to TRBJ2-7, with 10 bases aligning to TRBD1. Germline assignment: CDR1 SNHLY and CDR2 FYNNEI. The CDR3 spans 14 residues. Trimming took 9 bases from V and 0 from J; bases not matched to a gene: 5. This CDR3 is CARGGTGDSYEQYV. In DNA form, the CDR3 reads TGTGCCAGGGGGGGGACAGGGGACTCCTACGAGCAGTACGTC.

The chain links TRBV5-1 to TRBJ1-4, with D possibly TRBD1 on 6 matching bases. The CDR3 spans 13 residues. Looked up from germline, CDR1 is SGHRS and CDR2 is YFSETQ. The V end lost 5 bases, the J end lost 3 bases, and 8 bases lay between the germline ends. CDR3 nucleotide sequence: TGCGCCAGCAGACAGGGCTCTAATGAAAAACTGTTTTTT. It encodes CASRQGSNEKLFF.

This sequence joins TRBV19 and TRBJ1-5, with D hard to call. V lost 3 bases and J lost 2, with 11 bases in between. Germline CDR1 and CDR2: LNHDA and SQIVND (reference sequence). The CDR3 extends over 15 amino acids. The CDR3 nucleotides read TGTGCCAGTAGTATTGCGGGAATCGGCAATCAGCCCCAGCATTTT. Amino acid sequence: CASSIAGIGNQPQHF.

The CDR3, as DNA: TGCGCCAGCAGCCGACAGGGTGACTATGGCTACACCTTC. It encodes CASSRQGDYGYTF. V is TRBV4-3 and J is TRBJ1-2; 7 bases are shared with TRBD1. Germline V gives CDR1 LGHNA, CDR2 YSLEER. CDR3 length: 13 amino acids. The ends lost 4 bases at V and 3 bases at J; junction bases unmatched: 2.

This rearrangement joins TRBV5-1 to TRBJ2-3; D is unclear. Germline CDR1 and CDR2: SGHRS and YFSETQ. V shed 0 bases and J shed 2 bases, with 7 bases lying between them. CDR3 size: 14 residues. CDR3 bases: TGCGCCAGCAGCTTGGAAGGAGACACAGATACGCAGTATTTT. Amino acid sequence: CASSLEGDTDTQYF.